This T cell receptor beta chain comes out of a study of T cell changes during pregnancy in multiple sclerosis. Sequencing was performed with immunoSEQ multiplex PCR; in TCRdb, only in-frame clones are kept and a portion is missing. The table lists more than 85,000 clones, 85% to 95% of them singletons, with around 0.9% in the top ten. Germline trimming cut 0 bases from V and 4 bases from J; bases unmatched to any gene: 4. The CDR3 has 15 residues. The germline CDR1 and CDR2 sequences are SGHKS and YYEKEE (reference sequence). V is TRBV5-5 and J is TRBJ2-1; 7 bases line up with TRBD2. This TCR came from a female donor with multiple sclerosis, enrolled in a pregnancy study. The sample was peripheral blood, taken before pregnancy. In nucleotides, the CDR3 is TGTGCCAGCAGCTTGGGGGCGGGGGTGTACAATGAGCAGTTCTTC. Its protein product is CASSLGAGVYNEQFF.